This TCR beta chain appears in the sequencing data of a study of cytomegalovirus exposure and HLA in healthy donors. As for the study in general: The use of the same platform for the 100 to 150 validation repertoires and the approximately 730 first-cohort repertoires was reported by a later analysis.

This clone has a handful of counts. Its target is not known. Produced via immunoSEQ multiplex PCR; TCRdb's table is partial and in-frame only. The table lists tens of thousands of clones, roughly 94% of them singletons. Whole-study results and caveats: The finding came from a later analysis; first-cohort TCR clusters tended to co-occur in the roughly 110 validation repertoires.

Per germline, CDR1 MNHEY and CDR2 SMNVEV (reference sequence). V lost 9 bases and J lost 5; bases outside the gene matches: 14. CDR3 length equals 15 residues. The specimen sequenced was PBMCs. The receptor's source is a man aged 18 to 30 in good health and CMV-seronegative. The genes are TRBV27 and TRBJ2-7; 9 positions agree with TRBD1. CDR3 DNA: TGTGCCAGTAGGAGGAGGGGACAGGGAGGTCACGAGCAGTACTTC. It specifies CASRRRGQGGHEQYF.